This TCR beta chain was captured in a study of metastatic and nonmetastatic thyroid tumors. Study as a whole: Repertoires from blood and tumor or nodule tissue of malignant and benign thyroid patients were compared. Study-level results: Benign nodules were reported to have significantly lower TCR beta diversity than malignant thyroid tumors, in blood and tumor.

This clone counts as medium-sized. Its antigen remains unidentified. This specimen includes other DNA sequences encoding the same CDR3. Not a single patient had been given any form of treatment at any point before undergoing thyroid surgery. V gave up 1 base and J gave up 5 bases; unmatched junction bases: 7. The CDR3 consists of 15 residues. Authors' processing steps: Across clinicopathological groups, CDR3 differences served as the basis for building a distant-metastasis classifier for papillary thyroid cancer. TCRdb recomputed clones from the PCR reads via MiXCR. The V and J calls come from TCRdb's annotation, not from the publication. Seen here are over 15,000 clones, about 30% observed once, and the top ten hold around 14%.

This TCR came from a female donor with papillary thyroid cancer or a benign thyroid nodule (not recorded which). Some clones in this sample may be carry-over from other donors' samples. The chain links TRBV12-3 or TRBV12-4 to TRBJ1-1; 7 positions agree with TRBD1. Material for sequencing was tumor tissue. The CDR3 DNA follows: TGTGCCAGCAGTTTAGGTGGCAGGGGGTCTACTGAAGCTTTCTTT. Its protein product is CASSLGGRGSTEAFF.